These T cell receptor beta chains were read from a single sample in a study of CD8 T cells in Susac syndrome. TCRdb independently ran MiXCR on the immunoSEQ multiplex PCR reads; one entry per CDR3 protein. There are around 280,000 distinct CDR3 sequences in the sample; about 85% occur only once, and around 0.11% lies in the top ten. The material sequenced was CD8+ T cells from PBMCs. The receptors come from a human donor with multiple sclerosis. CDR3s include the opening cysteine and the closing phenylalanine or tryptophan. A D gene is named only where the DNA matches it firmly. Size values are once, few and many counts, or a class for expanded clones, and some rows have none.

j_call,clone_size,d_call,v_call,cdr3_nt,cdr3_aa
TRBJ2-2,.,.,TRBV9,TGTGCCAGCAGCGACCCCCCCCTCGGCAGGGTGGGAACCGGGGAGCTGTTTTTT,CASSDPPLGRVGTGELFF
TRBJ2-2,.,.,TRBV7-9,TGTGCCAGCAGCTATCCTATGTCGGGGGGCGACACCGGGGAGCTGTTTTTT,CASSYPMSGGDTGELFF
TRBJ2-7,.,.,TRBV4-1,TGCGCCAGCAGCCAAGATGCCGAAACCTACGAGCAGTACTTC,CASSQDAETYEQYF
TRBJ1-1,once,.,TRBV27,TGTGCCAGCAGTTTATACAGGGCCACTGAAGCTTTCTTT,CASSLYRATEAFF
TRBJ2-1,.,TRBD2,TRBV4-2,TGTGCCAGCAGCCAAGCGACTAGCGGGGGCTCCTACAATGAGCAGTTCTTC,CASSQATSGGSYNEQFF
TRBJ2-2,few,.,TRBV29-1,TGCAGCGTTGCAAGTTTGGGGGAGCTGTTTTTT,CSVASLGELFF
TRBJ2-7,.,TRBD1,TRBV24-1,TGTGCCACCAGTGATCCCGGGACAGGATTCTACGAGCAGTACTTC,CATSDPGTGFYEQYF
TRBJ2-5,.,TRBD1,TRBV7-9,TGTGCCAGCCGGCCTGACAGGGGGACGTGGCAAGAGACCCAGTACTTC,CASRPDRGTWQETQYF
TRBJ2-1,.,TRBD2,TRBV13,TGTGCCAGCAGCTTAGAGCGGGGACCCACCTACAATGAGCAGTTCTTC,CASSLERGPTYNEQFF
TRBJ2-7,.,.,TRBV27,TGTGCCAGCGGATTGAGAGTCATCGAGCAGTACTTC,CASGLRVIEQYF
TRBJ2-2,.,.,TRBV6-1,TGTGCCAGCATAGAAGGGGGGGACACCGGGGAGCTGTTTTTT,CASIEGGDTGELFF